This record concerns one TCR beta chain sequence. Its antigen is not known. The CDR3 consists of 13 residues. J gave up 1 base and V 7 bases, and 5 bases lay outside the gene matches. From germline, CDR1 is SQVTM and CDR2 ANQGSEA. From each donor, at least one pre-ART PBMC sample and at least two post-ART PBMC samples were obtained. This record belongs to a study of long-term antiretroviral therapy in people with HIV. General study results and limits: CDR3 length ranges were narrower in HIV repertoires than in controls. Whichever time point was examined, clones expanded before ART dominated the repertoire. Relative to transplant donor controls, diversity remained lower despite increasing after ART.

An immunoSEQ assay, version v3.0, was performed at survey level. Method: immunoSEQ multiplex PCR; TCRdb's copy keeps in-frame clones and lacks some. The sample consists of fewer than 40,000 clones, 97% of them appearing once. J is TRBJ1-1 and V is TRBV29-1, with 8 bases lining up with TRBD1. The specimen was unsorted PBMCs, collected 6.9 years after starting antiretroviral therapy. The sequence was collected from a man younger than 45 with HIV. The CDR3 region has the DNA TGCAGCGGTATACAGGGGGGGAACACTGAAGCTTTCTTT. Translation: CSGIQGGNTEAFF.